This T cell receptor beta chain was sequenced during a study of early T cells in non-severe SARS-CoV-2 infection. Turning to the study itself: Sequenced bulk RNA came from whole blood that was unsorted, and chains were unpaired.

Using its own MiXCR run on the 5' RACE reads, TCRdb lists one record per CDR3 protein. Of about 66,000 distinct CDR3 sequences listed, over 10% are singletons. The V end was cut by 2 bases, the J end by 5 bases, with 14 bases between. This CDR3 is built from 15 residues. In germline, CDR1 is LGHDT, CDR2 YNNKEL (reference sequence). The sequence was obtained from an adult who was a healthcare worker with PCR-confirmed SARS-CoV-2 infection or an uninfected control (not recorded which). Sequences were obtained from whole blood. The chain uses TRBV3-1 and TRBJ2-3, with D tentatively TRBD2 (6 bases). The CDR3 region is CASSQSGRREDTQYF. CDR3 bases: TGTGCCAGCAGCCAATCGGGACGGCGGGAAGATACGCAGTATTTT.